This T cell receptor (beta chain) was documented in a study of blood T cell repertoires in COVID-19. Background on the study: The samples span acute and convalescent COVID-19 from the United States, Italy and Spain. From T cells, B-cell-depleted T cells, or PBMCs came the material, which was cDNA or gDNA.

Authors' processing steps: It was from reference gene primer amplification that nucleated cell counts were estimated. Clones were read by immunoSEQ multiplex PCR, and TCRdb kept only the in-frame ones, dropping some. Clonal size and the V and J genes are those of that table, whereas D and trimming came from the DNA. The data show almost 90,000 clones, roughly 91% seen once. Seattle-derived patients entered the study during active infection and were followed longitudinally. The V gene's germline CDR1 is MNHEY and CDR2 SVGAGI. J lost 5 bases, V lost 7 bases, and 9 bases had no gene match. CDR3 length: 14 amino acids.

This receptor was obtained from a young man with COVID-19, enrolled during active disease. V is TRBV6-5 and J is TRBJ1-1; 8 bases are a match to TRBD1. The sequencing sample was made of peripheral blood. CDR3 residues: CASMPGQGATEAFF. Here the CDR3 DNA reads TGTGCCAGCATGCCGGGCCAGGGGGCGACTGAAGCTTTCTTT.